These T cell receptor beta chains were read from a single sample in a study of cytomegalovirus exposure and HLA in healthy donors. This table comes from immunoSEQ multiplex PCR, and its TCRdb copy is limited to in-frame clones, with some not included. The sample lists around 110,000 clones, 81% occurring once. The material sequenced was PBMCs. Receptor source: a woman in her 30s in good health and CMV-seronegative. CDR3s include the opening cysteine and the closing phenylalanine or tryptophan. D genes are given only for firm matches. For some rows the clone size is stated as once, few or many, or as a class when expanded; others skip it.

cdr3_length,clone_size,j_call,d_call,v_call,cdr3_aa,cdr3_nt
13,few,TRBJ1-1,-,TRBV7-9,CASRGGLSTEAFF,TGTGCCAGCAGGGGGGGGCTGAGCACTGAAGCTTTCTTT
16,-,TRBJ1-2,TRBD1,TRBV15,CATSRTQGEANYGYTF,TGTGCCACCAGCAGAACGCAGGGGGAAGCTAACTATGGCTACACCTTC
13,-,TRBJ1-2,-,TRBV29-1,CSVEQQGSGGYTF,TGCAGCGTGGAACAACAGGGATCTGGGGGCTACACCTTC
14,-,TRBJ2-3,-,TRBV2,CASRHSGLTDTQYF,TGTGCCAGCAGGCATAGCGGCCTCACAGATACGCAGTATTTT
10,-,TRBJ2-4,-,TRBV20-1,CSATEDIQYF,TGCAGTGCTACCGAGGACATTCAGTACTTC
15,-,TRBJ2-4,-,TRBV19,CASSDRDTLKNIQYF,TGTGCCAGTAGTGACCGGGACACCCTCAAAAACATTCAGTACTTC
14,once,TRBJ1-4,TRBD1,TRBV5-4,CASSPGGASEKLFF,TGTGCCAGCAGCCCAGGGGGCGCGAGCGAAAAACTGTTTTTT
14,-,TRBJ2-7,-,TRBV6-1,CASSPLTSNYEQYF,TGTGCCAGCAGCCCCCTGACTAGTAACTACGAGCAGTACTTC
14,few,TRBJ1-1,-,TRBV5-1,CASSLVQPNTEAFF,TGCGCCAGCAGCTTGGTACAGCCGAACACTGAAGCTTTCTTT
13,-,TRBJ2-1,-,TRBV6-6,CASSYGQYNEQFF,TGTGCCAGCAGTTATGGCCAGTACAATGAGCAGTTCTTC
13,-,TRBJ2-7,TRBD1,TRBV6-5,CASSYRPGQVQYF,TGTGCCAGCAGTTACCGCCCGGGACAGGTGCAGTACTTC
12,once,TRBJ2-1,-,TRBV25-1,CASRRSLNEQFF,TGTGCCAGCAGAAGAAGCCTCAATGAGCAGTTCTTC
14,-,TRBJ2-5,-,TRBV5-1,CASSFNGQQETQYF,TGCGCCAGCAGCTTCAACGGACAGCAAGAGACCCAGTACTTC
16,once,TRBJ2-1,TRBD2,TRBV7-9,CASSQTSGSSYNEQFF,TGTGCCAGCAGCCAGACTAGCGGTAGCTCCTACAATGAGCAGTTCTTC
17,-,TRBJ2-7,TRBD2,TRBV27,CASSPTRLAGQHYEQYF,TGTGCCAGCAGCCCGACCCGACTAGCGGGACAACACTACGAGCAGTACTTC
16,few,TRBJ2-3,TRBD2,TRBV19,CASSLIAGGDTDTQYF,TGTGCCAGTAGTCTTATAGCGGGAGGGGACACAGATACGCAGTATTTT
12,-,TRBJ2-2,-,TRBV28,CASSIDTGELFF,TGTGCCAGCAGCATAGACACCGGGGAGCTGTTTTTT
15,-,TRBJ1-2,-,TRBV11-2,CASSLADSLGGGYTF,TGTGCCAGCAGCTTGGCCGACAGCCTGGGAGGGGGCTACACCTTC
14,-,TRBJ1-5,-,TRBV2,CASSRARGNQPQHF,TGTGCCAGCAGTCGCGCTCGGGGCAATCAGCCCCAGCATTTT
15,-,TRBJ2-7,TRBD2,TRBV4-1,CASSQLAALSYEQYF,TGCGCCAGCAGCCAACTAGCGGCCCTCTCCTACGAGCAGTACTTC
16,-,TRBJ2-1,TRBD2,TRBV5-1,CASSRTSGSSGNEQFF,TGCGCCAGCAGCAGGACTAGCGGGAGCAGTGGCAATGAGCAGTTCTTC
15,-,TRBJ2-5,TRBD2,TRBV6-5,CASSYSTSGQQTQYF,TGTGCCAGCAGTTACTCGACTAGCGGACAGCAGACCCAGTACTTC
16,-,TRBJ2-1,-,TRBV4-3,CASNPDEGDSYNEQFF,TGCGCCAGCAACCCCGACGAAGGGGACTCCTACAATGAGCAGTTCTTC